Below are 28 T cell receptor beta chains sequenced from a single sample in a study of molecular identifiers for immune sequencing clone quantification. TCRdb reanalysed the PCR reads using MiXCR and keeps one entry per CDR3 protein. The sample consists of approximately 680,000 distinct CDR3 sequences, about 25% of them appearing once. The sequencing sample was made of naive CD8+ T cells from blood, with Jurkat cell RNA spiked in. Noted subset: FACS-sorted CD8+CD4-CCR7+CD45RA+ naive T cells. These receptors all stem from a human donor in good health. Some libraries in this study had Jurkat cell RNA spiked in.

In regard to this clonotype: A junction end diverges from the germline sequence, so it may reflect a read error. The CDR3: CASSLAVQGAPWHF. The CDR3 DNA is TGTGCCAGCAGCTTGGCGGTCCAGGGGGCCCCGTGGCACTTC. The chain has TRBV5-4 and TRBJ2-7; 8 bases are a match to TRBD1. The germline CDR1 and CDR2 sequences are SGHNT and YYREEE (reference sequence). This CDR3 comprises 14 residues.

The chain uses TRBV7-9 and TRBJ2-7, with D unresolved. Germline V lookup: CDR1 SEHNR, CDR2 FQNEAQ (reference sequence). CDR3 size: 16 residues. Trimming left V 0 bases short and J 0 bases short, with 12 bases between. CDR3 nucleotide sequence: TGTGCCAGCAGCTTAGCGGACGGGTGGGGCTCCTACGAGCAGTACTTC. Amino acid sequence: CASSLADGWGSYEQYF.

The rearrangement joins TRBV4-1 to TRBJ2-3, with D perhaps matching TRBD2 (6 bases). The germline CDR1 and CDR2 sequences are MGHRA and YSYEKL. The CDR3 is 13 residues long. V was pared by 4 bases and J by 8 bases, with 13 bases between. CDR3 in amino acids: CASSLGTSGTQYF. DNA of the CDR3: TGCGCCAGCAGCCTGGGGACTTCAGGTACGCAGTATTTT.

This clonotype came up many times. The V and J genes are TRBV3-1 and TRBJ2-4; D unresolved. Germline CDR1 is LGHDT and CDR2 is YNNKEL (reference sequence). CDR3 length equals 10 residues. V was trimmed by 5 bases and J by 9 bases, leaving 5 bases between them. The CDR3 loop is CASSNGIQYF. CDR3 nucleotides: TGTGCCAGCAGCAATGGCATTCAGTACTTC.

Ten or more counts support this clonotype. The V and J genes are TRBV6-5 and TRBJ2-3; possibly TRBD1 for D (5 bases). This CDR3 comprises 13 residues. V was clipped by 6 bases and J by 5 bases, with 12 bases between them. Germline CDR1 is MNHEY and CDR2 is SVGAGI. The CDR3 sequence: CASSQGVRDTQYF. The CDR3 DNA reads as TGTGCCAGCAGCCAAGGGGTGAGAGATACGCAGTATTTT.

This clonotype came up a few times. V and J are TRBV6-1 and TRBJ1-2; D is unresolved. V was cut by 10 bases and J by 6 bases, with 9 bases left in between. The CDR3 has 10 amino acids. Germline lookup yields CDR1 MNHNS and CDR2 SASEGT. Here the CDR3 reads CATLEDGYTF. Written as DNA, the CDR3 is TGTGCCACCCTAGAAGATGGCTACACCTTC.

This clonotype has a handful of counts. The V gene is TRBV28, the J gene TRBJ2-1; 10 bases match TRBD2. Germline V gives CDR1 MDHEN, CDR2 SYDVKM. The CDR3 extends over 15 amino acids. Germline trimming cut 6 bases from V and 6 bases from J; bases unmatched to any gene: 8. The CDR3 DNA sequence: TGTGCCAGCAGGGTTCTAGCGGGAGTGGGCAATGAGCAGTTCTTC. It encodes CASRVLAGVGNEQFF. Together with reference TRBV28 and TRBJ2-1, the CDR3 gives the full variable domain: DVKVTQSSRYLVKRTGEKVFLECVQDMDHENMFWYRQDPGLGLRLIYFSYDVKMKEKGDIPEGYSVSREKKERFSLILESASTNQTSMYLCASRVLAGVGNEQFFGPGTRLTVL.

The chain combines TRBV9 with TRBJ2-7, with a weak D call TRBD2 (5 bases). The germline V and J ends were trimmed by 4 bases and 11 bases, with 16 bases remaining between them. This CDR3 comprises 12 residues. CDR1 and CDR2 from the germline V gene are SGDLS and YYNGEE. CDR3 in amino acids: CASSPGSLEKYF. The DNA for the CDR3 is TGTGCCAGCAGCCCCGGTTCACTAGAGAAGTACTTC.

This clonotype was seen many times. This sequence joins TRBV29-1 and TRBJ2-1, with D perhaps TRBD1 (5 bases). The CDR3 runs to 13 residues. Germline V gene lookup returns CDR1 SQVTM and CDR2 ANQGSEA. Trimming left V 3 bases short and J 7 bases short, with 13 bases between. CDR3 amino acids: CSVDNPGLNEQFF. For the CDR3, the DNA is TGCAGCGTTGATAATCCAGGGTTGAATGAGCAGTTCTTC.

The V call is TRBV30, the J call TRBJ2-3; 11 bases fit TRBD2. Trimming removed 2 bases from V and 5 bases from J; junction bases left unmatched: 9. This CDR3 contains 16 residues. Germline lookup yields CDR1 GTSNPN and CDR2 SVGIG (reference sequence). The CDR3 DNA follows: TGTGCCTGGAGTCAGACTAGCGGGGAGGTTTTAGATACGCAGTATTTT. This codes for CAWSQTSGEVLDTQYF.

Notes on this clonotype: Since a much larger clone is just one base distant, this may be a read error. The chain is built from TRBV5-6 and TRBJ1-1; D possibly corresponds to TRBD1 (5 bases). Germline V gene lookup returns CDR1 SGHDT and CDR2 YYEEEE. This CDR3 has 13 residues. CDR3 sequence (DNA): TGTGCCAGCAGCCAGGGTCGTCACACTAAAGCTTTCTTT. It yields the protein CASSQGRHTKAFF.

As to this clonotype: A read error may produce the germline difference seen at one junction end. V gene TRBV5-8 combines with J gene TRBJ2-3; 8 bases map to TRBD2. The CDR3 is made up of 17 amino acids. Germline lookup yields CDR1 SGHTS and CDR2 YDEGEE. Written as DNA, the CDR3 is TGTACCAGCAGCTTGGAAGGCGGCGGGGGGCGCACGGATACGCAGTATTTT. Its translation is CTSSLEGGGGRTDTQYF.

This chain connects TRBV7-9 to TRBJ2-1; tentatively, D is TRBD2 (6 bases). The V end was cut by 2 bases, the J end by 8 bases, with 19 bases between. Germline CDR1 reads SEHNR; CDR2 reads FQNEAQ (reference sequence). The CDR3 totals 16 residues. CDR3 sequence (DNA): TGTGCCAGCAGCTTACTGGGCGGGGTCGGAGGCGATGAGCAGTTCTTC. Protein: CASSLLGGVGGDEQFF.

As for this clonotype: A much bigger clone sits one base away, suggesting this may be a read error. This chain links TRBV6-2 or TRBV6-3 with TRBJ2-3; a possible D gene is TRBD2 (5 bases). Germline V gives CDR1 MNHEY, CDR2 SVGEGT. Trimming left V 5 bases short and J 4 bases short, with 13 bases between. This CDR3 region has 14 residues. The chain's CDR3 is CASSLSSSPDTQYF. CDR3 sequence (DNA): TGTGCCAGCAGTCTTTCGTCTAGCCCAGATACGCAGTATTTT.

On this clonotype itself: This may be a read error, as it is one base from a much larger clone. V usage is TRBV10-3 and J usage is TRBJ2-7; D tentatively fits TRBD1 or TRBD2 (5 bases each). Germline assignment: CDR1 ENHRY and CDR2 SYGVKD. The ends were cut back, 3 bases at V and 2 bases at J, with 17 bases in the middle. The CDR3 is made up of 16 amino acids. CDR3 residues: CAISDPTLGVPYEQYF. DNA of the CDR3: TGTGCCATCAGTGACCCTACGCTGGGGGTTCCCTACGAGCAGTACTTC.

This clonotype was counted at least ten times. This rearrangement joins TRBV7-9 to TRBJ1-2; possible D gene TRBD1, 5 bases. V was clipped by 5 bases and J by 6 bases, with 22 bases between them. Germline CDR1 is SEHNR and CDR2 is FQNEAQ (reference sequence). The CDR3 consists of 16 residues. CDR3 amino acids: CASSPLQQKGLHGYTF. The CDR3 nucleotides are TGTGCCAGCAGCCCACTACAGCAAAAGGGGCTCCATGGCTACACCTTC.

This clonotype was seen a handful of times. The V call is TRBV9, the J call TRBJ1-2, with TRBD1 matching over 7 bases. The CDR3 length is 14 residues. V lost 4 bases and J lost 10; bases outside the gene matches: 13. The germline CDR1 and CDR2 sequences are SGDLS and YYNGEE. CDR3 nucleotides: TGTGCCAGCAGCATAACAGGGGCCCCGGACCTCTACACCTTC. Translating gives CASSITGAPDLYTF.

This clonotype was counted between two and nine times. One junction end does not reproduce the germline sequence, and a read error may be involved. The chain is built from TRBV7-2 and TRBJ2-3; D might be TRBD2 (5 bases). The CDR3 sequence is 15 residues long. In germline, CDR1 is SGHTA, CDR2 FQGNSA. CDR3 region: CVSSLVSGMIDTQYF. In nucleotides, the CDR3 is TGTGTCAGCAGCTTAGTATCGGGGATGATAGATACGCAGTATTTT.

V and J are TRBV6-2 or TRBV6-3 and TRBJ2-7, with D possibly TRBD2 on 6 matching bases. Germline loops: CDR1 MNHEY, CDR2 SVGEGT. Trimming pared 11 bases from V and 7 bases from J, leaving 30 bases between. The CDR3 is made up of 16 amino acids. The CDR3 loop is CARRYSPPSYREEQYF. The CDR3 coding sequence is TGTGCCCGCCGTTACTCCCCGCCGTCGTACCGGGAGGAGCAGTACTTC.

This chain links TRBV4-3 with TRBJ1-2, with 7 nucleotides matching TRBD1. From germline, CDR1 is LGHNA and CDR2 YSLEER. The CDR3 runs 15 residues. Germline trimming cut 0 bases from V and 4 bases from J; bases unmatched to any gene: 5. As DNA, the CDR3 is TGCGCCAGCAGCCAAGATCGACAGGGACTCTATGGCTACACCTTC. This gives the protein CASSQDRQGLYGYTF.

With respect to this clonotype: Because the CDR3 is missing its conserved closing phenylalanine or tryptophan, this is likely a read error. The chain is built from TRBV12-3 or TRBV12-4 and TRBJ2-3; D gene unclear. The CDR3 contains 13 residues. CDR3 in amino acids: CASSFGCTDTQYV. The DNA of the CDR3 is TGTGCGAGCAGTTTCGGGTGCACAGATACGCAGTATGTT.

This chain joins TRBV28 and TRBJ2-7; no reliable D call. Trimming removed 3 bases from V and 4 bases from J, with 7 bases in between. CDR3 length: 12 residues. The germline V gene encodes CDR1 MDHEN and CDR2 SYDVKM. As DNA, the CDR3 is TGTGCCAGCAGTTTCGTAAGGTACGAGCAGTACTTC. This codes for CASSFVRYEQYF.

This clonotype came up a few times. CDR3 amino acids: CASSQGGSNGEQFF. The CDR3 nucleotides are TGCGCCAGCAGCCAAGGTGGGTCCAACGGTGAGCAGTTCTTC. The chain is built from TRBV4-1 and TRBJ2-1; no definite D call. CDR3 size: 14 residues. The V gene lost 1 base and the J gene lost 9 bases, with 13 bases spanning the gap. The germline V gene encodes CDR1 MGHRA and CDR2 YSYEKL.

This clonotype was seen a handful of times. The chain joins TRBV7-9 to TRBJ2-7; 10 bases map to TRBD1. CDR1 and CDR2 from the germline V gene are SEHNR and FQNEAQ (reference sequence). CDR3 length: 16 residues. The trim removed 5 bases at V and 4 bases at J, leaving 11 bases unmatched. CDR3 sequence: CASSPRQGASLYEQYF. CDR3 nucleotide sequence: TGTGCCAGCAGCCCGAGACAGGGGGCTAGCTTGTACGAGCAGTACTTC.

The rearrangement links TRBV9 to TRBJ1-2, with D hard to call. This CDR3 has 14 amino acids. CDR1 is SGDLS and CDR2 is YYNGEE in the germline V gene. Trimming took off 4 bases at V and 4 bases at J, with 14 bases between the two ends. CDR3 amino acids: CASSQEATGYGYTF. Here the CDR3 DNA reads TGTGCCAGCAGCCAAGAGGCTACCGGCTATGGCTACACCTTC.

In regard to this clonotype: A much larger clone sits a single nucleotide away, making a read error possible. This chain links TRBV10-3 with TRBJ2-7; the D gene is possibly TRBD2 (5 bases). Germline values: CDR1 ENHRY, CDR2 SYGVKD. Deletions cut 2 bases from V and 3 bases from J, with 14 bases between. The CDR3 runs to 15 residues. In DNA form, the CDR3 reads TGTGCCATCAGTGAGCCCAAGGAGGCAGACTACGAGCAGTACTTC. Amino acid sequence: CAISEPKEADYEQYF.

In this sample, this clonotype turned up many times. The chain couples TRBV5-1 to TRBJ2-1; 12 positions match TRBD2. Per the germline V gene, CDR1 is SGHRS and CDR2 is YFSETQ. V shed 2 bases, J shed 8 bases, and the junction held 5 bases outside the gene matches. The CDR3 loop spans 15 amino acids. DNA for the CDR3: TGCGCCAGCAGCTTCCTAGCGGGAGGGAGTGATGAGCAGTTCTTC. Amino acid sequence: CASSFLAGGSDEQFF.

CDR3 residues: CASSEYTTSTDTQYF. CDR3 bases: TGTGCCAGCAGTGAATACACCACTAGCACAGATACGCAGTATTTT. The chain couples TRBV25-1 to TRBJ2-3; D not certain. V gave up 0 bases and J gave up 0 bases, with 7 bases separating them. CDR1 is MGHDK, CDR2 SYGVNS, per germline. The CDR3 runs to 15 residues. Filled out from reference TRBV25-1 and TRBJ2-3, the complete variable domain reads EADIYQTPRYLVIGTGKKITLECSQTMGHDKMYWYQQDPGMELHLIHYSYGVNSTEKGDLSSESTVSRIRTEHFPLTLESARPSHTSQYLCASSEYTTSTDTQYFGPGTRLTVL.